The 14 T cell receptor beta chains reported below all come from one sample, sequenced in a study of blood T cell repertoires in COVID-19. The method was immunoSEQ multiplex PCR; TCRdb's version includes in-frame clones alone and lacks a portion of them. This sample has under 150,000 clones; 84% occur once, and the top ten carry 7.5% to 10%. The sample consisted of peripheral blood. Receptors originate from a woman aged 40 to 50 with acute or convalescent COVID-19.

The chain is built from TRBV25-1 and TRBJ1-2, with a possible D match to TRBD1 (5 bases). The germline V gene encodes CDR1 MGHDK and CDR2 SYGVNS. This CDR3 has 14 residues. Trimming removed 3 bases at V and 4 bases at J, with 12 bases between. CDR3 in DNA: TGTGCCAGCAGTGATGCGGGGGAGGGCTATGGCTACACCTTC. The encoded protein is CASSDAGEGYGYTF.

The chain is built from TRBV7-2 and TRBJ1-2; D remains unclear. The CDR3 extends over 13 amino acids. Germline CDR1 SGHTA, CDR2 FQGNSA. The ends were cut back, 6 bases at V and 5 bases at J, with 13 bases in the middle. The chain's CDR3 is CASSSLVPYGYTF. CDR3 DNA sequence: TGTGCCAGCAGTTCCCTAGTACCGTATGGCTACACCTTC.

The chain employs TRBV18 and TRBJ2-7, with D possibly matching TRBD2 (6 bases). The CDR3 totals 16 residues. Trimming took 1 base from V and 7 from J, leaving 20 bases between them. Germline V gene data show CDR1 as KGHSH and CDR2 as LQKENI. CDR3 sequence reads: CASSPQIRRGFGEQYF. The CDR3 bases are TGTGCCAGCTCACCACAGATCAGGAGGGGTTTTGGAGAGCAGTACTTC.

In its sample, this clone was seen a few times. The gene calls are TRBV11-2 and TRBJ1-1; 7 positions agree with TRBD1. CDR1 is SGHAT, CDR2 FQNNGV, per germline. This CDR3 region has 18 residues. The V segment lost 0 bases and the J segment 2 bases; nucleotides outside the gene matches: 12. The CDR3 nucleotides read TGTGCCAGCAGCTTAGACAGGGGGAGACGGGGAGGAAACACTGAAGCTTTCTTT. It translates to CASSLDRGRRGGNTEAFF.

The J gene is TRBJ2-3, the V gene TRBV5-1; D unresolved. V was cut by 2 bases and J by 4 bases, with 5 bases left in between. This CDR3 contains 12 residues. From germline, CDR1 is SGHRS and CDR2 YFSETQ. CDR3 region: CASSFLSDTQYF. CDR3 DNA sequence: TGCGCCAGCAGCTTCTTATCAGATACGCAGTATTTT.

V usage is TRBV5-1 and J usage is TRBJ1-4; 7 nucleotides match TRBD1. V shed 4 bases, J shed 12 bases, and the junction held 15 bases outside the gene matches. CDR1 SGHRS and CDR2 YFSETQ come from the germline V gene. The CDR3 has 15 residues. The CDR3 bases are TGCGCCAGCAGCCAGGGGACAGCCCAGCGGATGGAACTGTTTTTT. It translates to CASSQGTAQRMELFF.

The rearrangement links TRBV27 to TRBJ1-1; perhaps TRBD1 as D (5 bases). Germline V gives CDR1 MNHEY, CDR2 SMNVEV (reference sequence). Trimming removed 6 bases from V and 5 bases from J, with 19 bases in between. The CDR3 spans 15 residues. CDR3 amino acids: CASSQNPTGRTEAFF. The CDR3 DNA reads TGTGCCAGCAGCCAGAACCCAACAGGTCGGACTGAAGCTTTCTTT.

As DNA, the CDR3 is TGTGCTAGTGGTACCCCCTGGGGGCGTAGGTGGAATGAGCAGTTCTTC. It specifies CASGTPWGRRWNEQFF. This rearrangement joins TRBV12-5 to TRBJ2-1; the D gene is possibly TRBD1 (6 bases). The CDR3 is 16 residues long. Trimming took off 5 bases at V and 7 bases at J, with 21 bases between the two ends. Germline CDR1 LGHNT, CDR2 FRNRAP.

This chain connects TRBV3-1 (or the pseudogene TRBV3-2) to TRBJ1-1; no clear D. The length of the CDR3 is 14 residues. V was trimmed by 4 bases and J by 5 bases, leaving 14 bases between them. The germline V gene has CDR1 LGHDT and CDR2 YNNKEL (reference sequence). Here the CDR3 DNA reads TGTGCCAGCAGCCTCCGCCTAGGTAAAACTGAAGCTTTCTTT. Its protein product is CASSLRLGKTEAFF.

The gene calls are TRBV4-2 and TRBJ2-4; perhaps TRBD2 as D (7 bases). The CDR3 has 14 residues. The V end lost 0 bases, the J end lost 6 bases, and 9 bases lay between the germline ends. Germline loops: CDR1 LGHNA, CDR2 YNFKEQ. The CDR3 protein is CASSQERGGNIQYF. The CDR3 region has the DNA TGTGCCAGCAGCCAAGAAAGGGGGGGAAACATTCAGTACTTC.

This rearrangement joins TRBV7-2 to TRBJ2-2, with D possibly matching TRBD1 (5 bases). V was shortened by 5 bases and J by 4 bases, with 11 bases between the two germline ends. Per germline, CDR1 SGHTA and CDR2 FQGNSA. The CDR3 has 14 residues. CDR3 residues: CASSARESTGELFF. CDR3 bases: TGTGCCAGCAGCGCCAGGGAAAGCACCGGGGAGCTGTTTTTT.

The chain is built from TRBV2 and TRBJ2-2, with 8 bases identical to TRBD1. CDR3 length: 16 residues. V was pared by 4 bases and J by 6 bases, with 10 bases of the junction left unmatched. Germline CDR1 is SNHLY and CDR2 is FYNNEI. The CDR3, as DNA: TGTGCCAGCAGTGCATTAGGGCAGGGGGCCCCCGGGGAGCTGTTTTTT. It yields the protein CASSALGQGAPGELFF.

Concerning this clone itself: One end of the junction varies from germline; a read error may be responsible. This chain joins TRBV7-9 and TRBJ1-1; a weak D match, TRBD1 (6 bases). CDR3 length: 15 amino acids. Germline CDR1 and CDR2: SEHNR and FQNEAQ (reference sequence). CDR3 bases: TGTGCCAGCAGCATAGCGTTGACAGGGAACACTGAAGCTTTCTTT. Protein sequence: CASSIALTGNTEAFF.

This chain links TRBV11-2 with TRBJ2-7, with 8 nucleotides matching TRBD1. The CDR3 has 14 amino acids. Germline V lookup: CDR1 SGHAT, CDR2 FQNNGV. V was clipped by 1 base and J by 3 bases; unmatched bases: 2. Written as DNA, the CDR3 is TGTGCCAGCAGCTTAGTCGGACAGGGCTACGAGCAGTACTTC. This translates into CASSLVGQGYEQYF.